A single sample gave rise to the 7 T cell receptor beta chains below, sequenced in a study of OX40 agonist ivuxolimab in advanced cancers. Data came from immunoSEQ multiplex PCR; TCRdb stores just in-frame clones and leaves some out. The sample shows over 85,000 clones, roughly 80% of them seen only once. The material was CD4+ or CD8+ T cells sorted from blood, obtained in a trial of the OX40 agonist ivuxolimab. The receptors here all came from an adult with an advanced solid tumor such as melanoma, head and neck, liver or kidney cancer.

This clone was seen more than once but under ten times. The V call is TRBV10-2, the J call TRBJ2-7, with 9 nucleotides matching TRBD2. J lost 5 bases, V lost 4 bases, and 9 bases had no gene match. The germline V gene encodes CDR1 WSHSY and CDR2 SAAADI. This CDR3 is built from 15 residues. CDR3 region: CASSGLAGGGNEQYF. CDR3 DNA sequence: TGCGCCAGCAGTGGACTCGCGGGAGGGGGGAACGAGCAGTACTTC.

The CDR3, as DNA: TGTGCCAGCAGCTCGAGACAGGGCTCTCCCAATGAGCAGTTCTTC. Translating gives CASSSRQGSPNEQFF. The chain has TRBV7-3 and TRBJ2-1; 7 bases align to TRBD1. This CDR3 contains 15 residues. V trimming: 4 bases; J trimming: 6 bases; junction bases outside the gene matches: 9. Germline V gene data show CDR1 as SGHTA and CDR2 as FQGTGA.

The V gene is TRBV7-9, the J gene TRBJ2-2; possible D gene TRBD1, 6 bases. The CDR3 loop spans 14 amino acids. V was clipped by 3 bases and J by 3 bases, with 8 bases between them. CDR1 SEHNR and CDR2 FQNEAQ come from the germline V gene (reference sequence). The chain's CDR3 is CASSLGADTGELFF. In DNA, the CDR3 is TGTGCCAGCAGCTTGGGGGCCGACACCGGGGAGCTGTTTTTT.

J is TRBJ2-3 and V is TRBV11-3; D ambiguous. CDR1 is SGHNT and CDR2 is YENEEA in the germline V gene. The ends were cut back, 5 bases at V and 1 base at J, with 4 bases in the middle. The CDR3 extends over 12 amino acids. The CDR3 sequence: CASSLRTDTQYF. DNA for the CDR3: TGTGCCAGCAGCCTCCGCACAGATACGCAGTATTTT.

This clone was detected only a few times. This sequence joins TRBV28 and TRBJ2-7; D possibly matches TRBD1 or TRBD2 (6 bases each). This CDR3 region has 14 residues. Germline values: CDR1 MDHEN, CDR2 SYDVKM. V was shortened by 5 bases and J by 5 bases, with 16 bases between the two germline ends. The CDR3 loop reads CASSRRWGANEQYF. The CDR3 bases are TGTGCCAGCAGTCGTAGATGGGGGGCCAACGAGCAGTACTTC.

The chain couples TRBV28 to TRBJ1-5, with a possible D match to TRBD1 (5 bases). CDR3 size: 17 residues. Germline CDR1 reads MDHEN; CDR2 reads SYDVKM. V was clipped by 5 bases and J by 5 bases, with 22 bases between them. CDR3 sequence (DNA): TGTGCCAGCAGTCACCGGACATTTCCGAACCGATATCAGCCCCAGCATTTT. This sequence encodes CASSHRTFPNRYQPQHF.

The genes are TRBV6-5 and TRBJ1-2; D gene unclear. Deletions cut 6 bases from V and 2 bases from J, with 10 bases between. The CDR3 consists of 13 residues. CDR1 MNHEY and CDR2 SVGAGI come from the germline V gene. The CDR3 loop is CASSPDTNYGYTF. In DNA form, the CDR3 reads TGTGCCAGCAGCCCTGACACCAACTATGGCTACACCTTC.